These T cell receptor beta chains were read from a single sample in a study of T cells in Graves' hyperthyroidism and ophthalmopathy. From the multiplex PCR reads, TCRdb called clonotypes with MiXCR, one entry per CDR3 protein. The sample has 30,000 to 45,000 distinct CDR3 sequences, under 60% seen once. Sequenced: blood. These receptors all come from a man in his forties or fifties with Graves' ophthalmopathy. CDR3s include the opening cysteine and the closing phenylalanine or tryptophan. The order of the fields is V gene, D gene, CDR3 length, J gene, clone size, CDR3 protein, CDR3 DNA. D genes are given only for firm matches. Size tells how often a clone was seen (once, few, many) or the class of an expanded clone, and some rows leave it out.

>TRBV13|NA|11|TRBJ2-1|many
CASSLFNEQFF
TGTGCCAGCAGCTTGTTCAATGAGCAGTTCTTC
>TRBV2|TRBD2|14|TRBJ2-5|NA
CASSRAGGGETQYF
TGTGCCAGCAGCAGGGCGGGGGGAGGAGAGACCCAGTACTTC
>TRBV5-4|TRBD1|15|TRBJ2-7|NA
CASSLKGQGIVEQYF
TGTGCCAGCAGCTTGAAGGGACAGGGGATAGTCGAGCAGTACTTC
>TRBV19|NA|14|TRBJ1-3|many
CASRRVSSGNTIYF
TGTGCCAGCCGCCGGGTCTCCTCTGGAAACACCATATATTTT
>TRBV6-6|TRBD1|18|TRBJ2-4|few
CASSSSGTGEIAKNIQYF
TGTGCCAGCAGTTCTTCCGGGACAGGGGAAATAGCCAAAAACATTCAGTACTTC
>TRBV19|TRBD2|15|TRBJ2-1|few
CASNPAGGGHNEQFF
TGTGCCAGTAATCCGGCGGGAGGTGGACACAATGAGCAGTTCTTC
>TRBV27|NA|13|TRBJ2-7|many
CASNPRGVHEQYF
TGTGCCAGCAACCCTCGGGGAGTCCACGAGCAGTACTTC
>TRBV7-8|NA|13|TRBJ2-1|NA
CASSLQGPDEQFF
TGTGCCAGCAGCCTCCAGGGTCCCGATGAGCAGTTCTTC
>TRBV4-2|NA|15|TRBJ1-3|many
CASSQDPLRGNTIYF
TGTGCCAGCAGCCAAGATCCTCTCAGGGGAAACACCATATATTTT
>TRBV19|TRBD1|15|TRBJ1-4|medium-sized
CASRQGWTRNEKLFF
TGTGCCAGTCGACAGGGTTGGACGCGGAATGAAAAACTGTTTTTT
>TRBV18|TRBD1|15|TRBJ1-1|NA
CASSQLRQGNTEAFF
TGTGCCAGCTCGCAACTCAGACAGGGGAACACTGAAGCTTTCTTT
>TRBV29-1|NA|13|TRBJ1-2|NA
CSVEGDTNYGYTF
TGCAGCGTTGAAGGCGATACTAACTATGGCTACACCTTC
>TRBV20-1|NA|14|TRBJ2-7|NA
CSATKAGSYYEQYF
TGCAGTGCCACAAAAGCAGGGTCCTACTACGAGCAGTACTTC
>TRBV14|TRBD2|21|TRBJ2-2|NA
CASSQARGATTSGVNTGELFF
TGTGCCAGCAGCCAAGCCCGCGGGGCAACTACTAGCGGGGTAAACACCGGGGAGCTGTTTTTT
>TRBV20-1|TRBD1|13|TRBJ2-7|medium-sized
CSASSGQGDEQYF
TGCAGTGCTAGCTCGGGACAGGGAGACGAGCAGTACTTC
>TRBV10-3|NA|14|TRBJ2-7|medium-sized
CAISGRQDSYEQYF
TGTGCCATCAGTGGACGGCAGGACTCCTACGAGCAGTACTTC
>TRBV24-1|TRBD2|17|TRBJ2-3|NA
CATSDPGLAGGGDTQYF
TGTGCCACCAGTGACCCCGGACTAGCGGGGGGCGGGGATACGCAGTATTTT
>TRBV7-3|TRBD2|21|TRBJ2-1|NA
CASSLIGPRTSAGDSYNEQFF
TGTGCCAGCAGCCTTATAGGTCCGAGGACTAGCGCGGGGGACTCCTACAATGAGCAGTTCTTC
>TRBV2|NA|13|TRBJ1-2|once
CASSVVVSDGYTF
TGTGCCAGCAGTGTTGTGGTGTCGGACGGCTACACCTTC
>TRBV29-1|NA|13|TRBJ1-2|NA
CSVEELRGNGYTF
TGCAGCGTTGAAGAGCTCAGGGGTAATGGCTACACCTTC
>TRBV20-1|NA|15|TRBJ1-6|NA
CSARRPGSPDSPLHF
TGCAGTGCTAGAAGGCCAGGGTCGCCCGATTCACCCCTCCACTTT
>TRBV24-1|NA|15|TRBJ2-2|medium-sized
CATSDLGTLTGELFF
TGTGCCACCAGTGATTTAGGCACTCTCACCGGGGAGCTGTTTTTT
>TRBV24-1|TRBD1|20|TRBJ1-6|once
CATSDPPRDSRHRQDSPLHF
TGTGCCACCAGTGACCCGCCGCGGGACAGCAGGCACCGACAGGATTCACCCCTCCACTTT
>TRBV11-3|NA|15|TRBJ2-3|many
CASSARQGATDTQYF
TGTGCCAGCAGCGCCCGGCAGGGTGCCACAGATACGCAGTATTTT
>TRBV5-6|NA|14|TRBJ1-1|NA
CASSFRGRGTEAFF
TGTGCCAGCAGCTTCAGGGGCCGCGGCACAGAAGCTTTCTTT
>TRBV2|TRBD1|18|TRBJ1-2|NA
CASSPPGGGMNTLYGYTF
TGTGCCAGCAGTCCCCCAGGGGGCGGCATGAACACTTTGTATGGCTACACCTTC
>TRBV20-1|TRBD1|12|TRBJ1-2|NA
CSASGTAYGYTF
TGCAGTGCTTCCGGGACAGCGTATGGCTACACCTTC
>TRBV5-1|NA|14|TRBJ2-2|once
CASSLDSLTGELFF
TGCGCCAGCAGTCTTGACAGCCTCACCGGGGAGCTGTTTTTT
>TRBV9|NA|14|TRBJ2-3|many
CASSVRLSTDTQYF
TGTGCCAGCAGCGTCCGGCTGAGCACAGATACGCAGTATTTT
>TRBV2|NA|9|TRBJ2-7|medium-sized
CASGYEQYF
TGTGCCAGCGGTTACGAGCAGTACTTC
>TRBV28|TRBD1|12|TRBJ1-1|many
CASSLQGAEAFF
TGTGCCAGCAGTTTACAGGGGGCTGAAGCTTTCTTT
>TRBV15|TRBD1|14|TRBJ1-1|many
CATSRSGGGTEAFF
TGTGCCACCAGCAGATCAGGGGGGGGTACTGAAGCTTTCTTT
>TRBV5-1|TRBD2|13|TRBJ2-1|once
CASSAGTSNEQFF
TGCGCCAGCAGCGCCGGGACTAGCAATGAGCAGTTCTTC